The 11 T cell receptor beta chains in this list originate from one sample, sequenced in a study of beta chain bispecific antibodies for T cell cancers. Broader study findings: The leukemia cells, rather than normal T cells, gave most of the targeted TRBV signal.

TCRdb re-called the 5' RACE reads through MiXCR, storing one row per CDR3 protein. Of about 20,000 distinct CDR3 sequences listed, less than 3% are singletons. Their antigens remain unidentified. Expansion lasted 2 to 4 days, with either anti-CD3 antibody OKT3 or CD3/CD28 beads. The source material was healthy donor T cells cultured with leukemia cells. The receptors here all came from a human donor in good health. Some clones in this sample may be carry-over from other donors' samples.

The rearrangement links TRBV4-2 to TRBJ1-5; D is possibly TRBD1 (6 bases). Trimming removed 1 base at V and 3 bases at J, with 13 bases between. Per germline, CDR1 LGHNA and CDR2 YNFKEQ. This CDR3 is 16 amino acids long. The CDR3 sequence is CASSQGSGTSNQPQHF. The DNA of the CDR3 is TGTGCCAGCAGCCAAGGATCCGGGACATCCAATCAGCCCCAGCATTTT.

This clonotype was counted between two and nine times. This chain joins TRBV3-1 and TRBJ2-3, with 12 bases that match TRBD2. The CDR3 totals 19 residues. V was clipped by 1 base and J by 3 bases; unmatched bases: 11. The germline V gene encodes CDR1 LGHDT and CDR2 YNNKEL (reference sequence). CDR3 in DNA: TGTGCCAGCAGCCAAGCAGTGGCTAGCGGGGGGGCGGTTACAGATACGCAGTATTTT. Translated: CASSQAVASGGAVTDTQYF.

This clonotype has a count of ten or more. The chain has TRBV9 and TRBJ2-7; D is uncertain. V lost 4 bases, J lost 2 bases, and 10 bases lay in between. Germline CDR1 and CDR2: SGDLS and YYNGEE. CDR3 length equals 13 residues. The chain's CDR3 is CASSLTPTYEQYF. The CDR3 nucleotides are TGTGCCAGCAGCCTTACCCCCACCTACGAGCAGTACTTC.

In this sample, this clonotype turned up many times. V usage is TRBV5-5 and J usage is TRBJ1-5, with a weak D call TRBD1 (5 bases). The V end was cut by 4 bases, the J end by 2 bases, with 13 bases between. This CDR3 is 15 amino acids long. Germline V gene lookup returns CDR1 SGHKS and CDR2 YYEKEE (reference sequence). The chain's CDR3 is CASSPISGGNQPQHF. DNA for the CDR3: TGTGCCAGCAGCCCGATATCGGGGGGCAATCAGCCCCAGCATTTT.

The sample holds many counts of this clonotype. The gene calls are TRBV12-2 and TRBJ2-3. TRBV12-2 counts as a pseudogene. This CDR3 comprises 14 residues. Written as DNA, the CDR3 is TGTGCAAGTCGCTCCCGTTCCCACACAGATACGCAGTATTTT. Amino acid sequence: CASRSRSHTDTQYF.

This clonotype was seen at least ten times. The chain combines TRBV5-6 with TRBJ2-5; a weak D match, TRBD2 (5 bases). Germline V gene data show CDR1 as SGHDT and CDR2 as YYEEEE. V was shortened by 0 bases and J by 1 base, with 13 bases between the two germline ends. The CDR3 length is 16 residues. Here the CDR3 DNA reads TGTGCCAGCAGCTTGGCCGGCGGAGCGGCCCAAGAGACCCAGTACTTC. The encoded protein is CASSLAGGAAQETQYF.

The chain employs TRBV7-9 and TRBJ2-6; 8 nucleotides align to TRBD1. Germline assignment: CDR1 SEHNR and CDR2 FQNEAQ (reference sequence). This CDR3 spans 19 amino acids. V dropped 5 bases and J dropped 1; count of bases not matched to a gene: 13. The chain's CDR3 is CASSKGDRGVRSGANVLTF. The DNA for the CDR3 is TGTGCCAGCAGCAAAGGTGACAGGGGAGTAAGATCTGGGGCCAACGTCCTGACTTTC.

There are many counts of this clonotype. This sequence joins TRBV27 and TRBJ2-1; no clear D gene. The germline V and J ends were trimmed by 4 bases and 1 base, with 14 bases remaining between them. The CDR3 sequence is 16 residues long. Germline V gives CDR1 MNHEY, CDR2 SMNVEV (reference sequence). The CDR3 nucleotides are TGTGCCAGCAGTTGGTCCGCCTCTCCTTCCTACAATGAGCAGTTCTTC. This translates into CASSWSASPSYNEQFF.

This clonotype has ten or more counts. This chain joins TRBV7-9 and TRBJ1-1; 7 bases are shared with TRBD1. Germline V gene sequence: CDR1 SEHNR, CDR2 FQNEAQ (reference sequence). This CDR3 spans 15 amino acids. Germline trimming cut 5 bases from V and 1 base from J; bases unmatched to any gene: 7. The chain's CDR3 is CASSHSTGWNTEAFF. The CDR3, as DNA: TGTGCCAGCAGCCATTCGACAGGGTGGAACACTGAAGCTTTCTTT.

This clonotype was seen at least ten times. This chain joins TRBV9 and TRBJ2-5; no firm D call. Germline V gene data show CDR1 as SGDLS and CDR2 as YYNGEE. The CDR3 sequence is 12 residues long. V was trimmed by 0 bases and J by 4 bases, leaving 4 bases between them. CDR3 nucleotide sequence: TGTGCCAGCAGCGTAGATCCAGAGACCCAGTACTTC. The encoded protein is CASSVDPETQYF.

The chain joins TRBV7-9 to TRBJ1-6; TRBD1 might be the D (5 bases). There are 12 residues in the CDR3. Trimming left V 1 base short and J 10 bases short, with 5 bases between. CDR1 and CDR2 (germline): SEHNR, FQNEAQ (reference sequence). The CDR3 DNA reads TGTGCCAGCAGCTTAGGGGACTCACCCCTCCACTTT. It specifies CASSLGDSPLHF.